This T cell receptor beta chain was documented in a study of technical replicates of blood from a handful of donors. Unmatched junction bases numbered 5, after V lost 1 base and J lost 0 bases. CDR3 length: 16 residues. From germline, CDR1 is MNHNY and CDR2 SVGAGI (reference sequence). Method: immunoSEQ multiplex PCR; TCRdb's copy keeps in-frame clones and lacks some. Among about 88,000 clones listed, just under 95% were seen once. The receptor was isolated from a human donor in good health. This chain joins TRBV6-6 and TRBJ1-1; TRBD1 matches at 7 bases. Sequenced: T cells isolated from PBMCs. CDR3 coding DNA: TGTGCCAGCAGTTACTTCCGGGACAGCTTGAACACTGAAGCTTTCTTT. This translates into CASSYFRDSLNTEAFF.